This record looks at one T cell receptor beta chain sequence and its context. The sample comes from a study of T cell changes during pregnancy in multiple sclerosis. Generated by immunoSEQ multiplex PCR, the TCRdb table keeps only in-frame clones and is missing some. The sample holds approximately 100,000 clones, about 94% seen once. Trimming removed 4 bases at V and 5 bases at J, with 12 bases between. Germline CDR1 and CDR2: MNHNS and SASEGT. This CDR3 comprises 13 residues. The chain is built from TRBV6-1 and TRBJ2-7; tentatively, D is TRBD1 (5 bases). This receptor was taken from a female donor with multiple sclerosis, enrolled in a pregnancy study. The source was peripheral blood, collected before pregnancy. CDR3 protein: CASSVRGSHEQYF. CDR3 DNA: TGTGCCAGCAGTGTTAGGGGTTCCCACGAGCAGTACTTC.